This entry concerns a single T cell receptor (beta chain). No antigen is known for it. The source of the sample is a study of T cell repertoires in cytomegalovirus infection. Overall study context: Recently identified HLA-C-restricted CMV epitopes were used, and well-studied HLA-B-restricted CMV epitopes were used as well. TCR beta signatures that were public indicated CMV infection and matching HLA type. General study results and limits: HLA-C-restricted CMV-specific TCR beta clonotypes prevailed in the ex vivo response. Cumulative public TCR beta family frequency identified carriers of CMV plus the relevant HLA.

The CDR3 is 12 residues long. Looked up from germline, CDR1 is MDHEN and CDR2 is SYDVKM. The V end lost 3 bases, the J end lost 10 bases, and 12 bases lay between the germline ends. MiXCR, run by TCRdb on the reads, gives a single entry per CDR3 protein. Of around 340,000 distinct CDR3 sequences listed, just under 30% are singletons. The sequence derives from a human donor in good health (CMV status not recorded). Some clones in this sample may be carry-over from other donors' samples. The gene calls are TRBV28 and TRBJ1-1; D gene unclear. The sequencing used cultured PBMCs, collected from culture after CMV antigen stimulation. Written as DNA, the CDR3 is TGTGCCAGCAGTTTCCACGGTCGAGCAGCTTTCTTT. It codes for CASSFHGRAAFF.